Below are 28 T cell receptor beta chains sequenced from a single sample in a study of T cell responses to AZD1222 COVID-19 vaccine (dated by TCRdb to 2020 to 2022). The sample's time point label, in plain terms: baseline before first vaccination. Library prep was done by the immunoSEQ multiplex PCR assay. Drawn from immuneACCESS, this table holds only the in-frame rearrangements with V and J called that TCRdb kept. Clones are partly lost; checked studies trace under half to an unresolved V gene and leave the rest unexplained. The sample data list around 100,000 clones, and 90% of these were observed just once. The top ten clones comprise 1.3% of the sample. Sequencing used peripheral blood, obtained on day 0 of AZD1222 vaccination. All receptors derive from an adult in good health.

The chain carries TRBV5-1 and TRBJ2-7; TRBD1 matches at 7 bases. J was trimmed by 3 bases and V by 5 bases; bases with no gene match: 8. CDR1 is SGHRS, CDR2 YFSETQ, per germline. There are 14 residues in the CDR3. CDR3 sequence reads: CASSWDSPVYEQYF. The CDR3 DNA reads TGCGCCAGCAGTTGGGACAGTCCAGTCTACGAGCAGTACTTC.

The rearrangement uses TRBV5-6 and TRBJ1-5; 7 nucleotides match TRBD1. The CDR3 loop spans 16 amino acids. The V gene end was trimmed by 4 bases and the J gene end by 5 bases; junction bases not matched to a gene: 12. CDR1 and CDR2 from the germline V gene are SGHDT and YYEEEE. CDR3 in amino acids: CASSRTKDRAYQPQHF. The CDR3 DNA is TGTGCCAGCAGCAGAACGAAAGACAGGGCTTATCAGCCCCAGCATTTT.

The table lists this clone with a count of one. The chain employs TRBV7-8 and TRBJ2-3; D perhaps matches TRBD2 (6 bases). The germline CDR1 and CDR2 sequences are SGHVS and FQNEAQ. Deletions cut 1 base from V and 2 bases from J, with 13 bases between. The CDR3 totals 16 residues. Here the CDR3 reads CASSLGFGGATDTQYF. Written as DNA, the CDR3 is TGTGCCAGCAGCTTAGGGTTCGGAGGGGCCACAGATACGCAGTATTTT.

The chain recombines TRBV5-1 with TRBJ2-3, with a weak D call TRBD1 (6 bases). The V and J ends lost 4 bases and 3 bases respectively, with 21 bases between them. Germline V CDR1 and CDR2: SGHRS, YFSETQ. This CDR3 comprises 17 residues. Written as DNA, the CDR3 is TGCGCCAGCAGCCCTCTTCTGGGGACAAGACATACAGATACGCAGTATTTT. Translation: CASSPLLGTRHTDTQYF. Filled out from reference TRBV5-1 and TRBJ2-3, the complete variable domain reads KAGVTQTPRYLIKTRGQQVTLSCSPISGHRSVSWYQQTPGQGLQFLFEYFSETQRNKGNFPGRFSGRQFSNSRSEMNVSTLELGDSALYLCASSPLLGTRHTDTQYFGPGTRLTVL.

Only a few counts were recorded for this clone. This sequence joins TRBV5-1 and TRBJ2-1; 9 bases map to TRBD2. The CDR3 sequence is 15 residues long. In germline, CDR1 is SGHRS, CDR2 YFSETQ. V lost 4 bases, J lost 6 bases, and 8 bases stayed unmatched. CDR3 loop: CASSPAGGRGNEQFF. DNA of the CDR3: TGCGCCAGCAGCCCCGCGGGGGGGCGTGGCAATGAGCAGTTCTTC.

This rearrangement joins TRBV15 to TRBJ1-2, with D tentatively TRBD1 (5 bases). Trimming took 3 bases from V and 5 from J, leaving 10 bases between them. Germline V gene lookup returns CDR1 LNHNV and CDR2 YYDKDF (reference sequence). This CDR3 is built from 13 residues. CDR3 nucleotide sequence: TGTGCCACCAGCAGGGGTGACAGTTATGGCTACACCTTC. The encoded protein is CATSRGDSYGYTF.

CDR3 residues: CASSLAEATEFEQYF. Here the CDR3 DNA reads TGTGCCAGCAGCTTAGCGGAAGCAACTGAGTTCGAGCAGTACTTC. The chain couples TRBV7-8 to TRBJ2-7, with D unclear. Trimming left V 0 bases short and J 6 bases short, with 15 bases between. Germline values: CDR1 SGHVS, CDR2 FQNEAQ. This CDR3 spans 15 amino acids.

The chain uses TRBV6-2 or TRBV6-3 and TRBJ1-2; D may be TRBD1 (5 bases). There are 16 residues in the CDR3. Trimming took 2 bases from V and 4 from J, leaving 17 bases between them. Germline V gene lookup returns CDR1 MNHEY and CDR2 SVGEGT. The CDR3 DNA reads TGTGCCAGCAGTTACGAATACCAAGACAGTCCCTATGGCTACACCTTC. Translation gives CASSYEYQDSPYGYTF.

This chain connects TRBV6-5 to TRBJ1-2, with D perhaps TRBD1 (5 bases). The V gene lost 7 bases and the J gene lost 3 bases, with 15 bases spanning the gap. Germline lookup yields CDR1 MNHEY and CDR2 SVGAGI. CDR3 length: 14 residues. In DNA form, the CDR3 reads TGTGCCAGCAAAAAGGGGTGGAGTGACTATGGCTACACCTTC. This gives the protein CASKKGWSDYGYTF.

This chain links TRBV5-6 with TRBJ1-1; D is perhaps TRBD1 (5 bases). V was cut by 1 base and J by 1 base, with 5 bases left in between. The CDR3 sequence is 13 residues long. Germline V gene lookup returns CDR1 SGHDT and CDR2 YYEEEE. The CDR3 nucleotides read TGTGCCAGCAGCTTGCAGGGGAACACTGAAGCTTTCTTT. Encoded protein: CASSLQGNTEAFF.

The J gene is TRBJ1-2, the V gene TRBV5-4; 7 positions agree with TRBD1. The trim removed 4 bases at V and 3 bases at J, leaving 6 bases unmatched. Per germline, CDR1 SGHNT and CDR2 YYREEE (reference sequence). The CDR3 totals 14 residues. CDR3 sequence (DNA): TGTGCCAGCAGCCTCGGGACAGCCCACTATGGCTACACCTTC. This sequence encodes CASSLGTAHYGYTF.

The chain links TRBV27 to TRBJ1-2; no firm D call. CDR1 and CDR2 (germline): MNHEY, SMNVEV (reference sequence). V was clipped by 0 bases and J by 7 bases, with 15 bases between them. The length of the CDR3 is 15 residues. The CDR3 loop reads CASSLSDGELGGYTF. The CDR3 DNA follows: TGTGCCAGCAGTTTATCGGACGGGGAACTGGGTGGCTACACCTTC.

CDR3 loop: CASSPGGQYEDYGYTF. The CDR3 nucleotides read TGCGCCAGCAGCCCCGGTGGGCAGTATGAGGACTATGGCTACACCTTC. V gene TRBV5-1 combines with J gene TRBJ1-2; D not resolved. The germline V gene encodes CDR1 SGHRS and CDR2 YFSETQ. The CDR3 runs to 16 residues. V lost 4 bases, J lost 3 bases, and 19 bases lay in between.

This chain joins TRBV7-2 and TRBJ1-5, with a weak D call TRBD1 (5 bases). The CDR3 totals 15 residues. From germline, CDR1 is SGHTA and CDR2 FQGNSA. V dropped 5 bases and J dropped 3 bases, with 14 bases sitting between them. CDR3 coding DNA: TGTGCCAGCAGCAGAGACAGTTATTCCAATCAGCCCCAGCATTTT. Translating gives CASSRDSYSNQPQHF.

This chain uses TRBV7-6 with TRBJ2-1; TRBD2 aligns across 8 bases. The germline V gene encodes CDR1 SGHVS and CDR2 FNYEAQ. The J segment lost 4 bases and the V segment lost 5 bases, leaving 13 bases of the junction unmatched. This CDR3 region has 17 residues. CDR3 loop: CASSPHGSGGLYNEQFF. The DNA for the CDR3 is TGTGCCAGCAGCCCACATGGGAGCGGGGGCCTTTACAATGAGCAGTTCTTC.

The rearrangement uses TRBV29-1 and TRBJ1-3, with TRBD1 matching 7 bases. In germline, CDR1 is SQVTM, CDR2 ANQGSEA. Trimming at V came to 4 bases and at J to 4 bases, leaving 4 bases not matched to a gene. The CDR3 totals 13 residues. CDR3 DNA: TGCAGCGTTGGTGAGGGGGCAGGAAACACCATATATTTT. Amino acids: CSVGEGAGNTIYF.

The rearrangement uses TRBV10-3 and TRBJ1-2; D is unresolved. Germline values: CDR1 ENHRY, CDR2 SYGVKD. V was clipped by 2 bases and J by 8 bases, with 27 bases between them. The CDR3 spans 18 residues. CDR3 loop: CAISEAEVWVRTMSGYTF. CDR3 nucleotides: TGTGCCATCAGTGAGGCGGAAGTGTGGGTCCGAACTATGTCCGGCTACACCTTC.

In its sample, this clone was seen a few times. The chain uses TRBV6-5 and TRBJ1-2, with D perhaps TRBD1 (5 bases). Germline V gives CDR1 MNHEY, CDR2 SVGAGI. The ends were cut back, 6 bases at V and 8 bases at J, with 19 bases in the middle. This CDR3 is 14 amino acids long. The CDR3 spells CASSLIGARSGYTF. In nucleotides, the CDR3 is TGTGCCAGCAGCTTGATCGGGGCGCGGTCGGGCTACACCTTC.

The table lists this clone with a count of one. The rearrangement links TRBV3-1 (or the pseudogene TRBV3-2) to TRBJ2-3, with 9 bases aligning to TRBD2. Germline V gene sequence: CDR1 LGHDT, CDR2 YNNKEL (reference sequence). CDR3 size: 17 residues. J was trimmed by 2 bases and V by 0 bases; bases with no gene match: 6. Written as DNA, the CDR3 is TGTGCCAGCAGCCAAGATGCGGGGGGGGTCCTCACAGATACGCAGTATTTT. Protein sequence: CASSQDAGGVLTDTQYF.

The chain carries TRBV7-9 and TRBJ2-2; 8 bases are a match to TRBD2. Germline V CDR1 and CDR2: SEHNR, FQNEAQ (reference sequence). This CDR3 is 19 amino acids long. J lost 0 bases, V lost 5 bases, and 14 bases had no gene match. The CDR3 region has the DNA TGTGCCAGCAGCCCGAACCGGGGGCGGGGGGATCCGAACACCGGGGAGCTGTTTTTT. The encoded protein is CASSPNRGRGDPNTGELFF.

Comment on this clone: Other nucleotide sequences in the sample specify the same CDR3. The chain joins TRBV5-1 to TRBJ2-5, with TRBD2 as a possible D gene (6 bases). Between the trimmed V and J ends, which lost 2 bases and 5 bases, there was a span of 10 bases. Germline CDR1 and CDR2: SGHRS and YFSETQ. CDR3 length: 13 amino acids. The CDR3 sequence is CASSFGGRETQYF. DNA for the CDR3: TGCGCCAGCAGCTTTGGAGGGCGGGAGACCCAGTACTTC.

V usage is TRBV5-1 and J usage is TRBJ1-3, with 8 bases that match TRBD1. The germline V gene encodes CDR1 SGHRS and CDR2 YFSETQ. With 4 bases clipped from V and 1 base from J, the junction kept 7 bases outside the gene matches. The CDR3 runs to 16 residues. The CDR3 DNA follows: TGCGCCAGCAGCCAAGGGACAGGAGATTCTGGAAACACCATATATTTT. Its protein product is CASSQGTGDSGNTIYF.

The chain carries TRBV28 and TRBJ1-2; TRBD1 is a possible D gene (5 bases). CDR3 size: 15 residues. Germline CDR1 reads MDHEN; CDR2 reads SYDVKM. The V end was cut by 2 bases, the J end by 0 bases, with 10 bases between. The CDR3: CASSLTGPTNYGYTF. The CDR3 DNA reads as TGTGCCAGCAGTTTAACAGGCCCTACTAACTATGGCTACACCTTC.

This clone has a single count. The rearrangement joins TRBV11-2 to TRBJ1-2; no clear D. The CDR3 consists of 18 residues. Between the trimmed V and J ends, which lost 1 base and 2 bases, there was a span of 20 bases. Germline V gene data show CDR1 as SGHAT and CDR2 as FQNNGV. The CDR3 reads CASSLVGERGFLNYGYTF. DNA for the CDR3: TGTGCCAGCAGCTTAGTGGGCGAAAGAGGGTTTCTAAACTATGGCTACACCTTC. The variable domain in full, with the rest retrieved from reference TRBV11-2 and TRBJ1-2, is EAGVAQSPRYKIIEKRQSVAFWCNPISGHATLYWYQQILGQGPKLLIQFQNNGVVDDSQLPKDRFSAERLKGVDSTLKIQPAKLEDSAVYLCASSLVGERGFLNYGYTFGSGTRLTVV.

The chain combines TRBV28 with TRBJ1-5; possibly TRBD1 for D (6 bases). V lost 4 bases, J lost 3 bases, and 13 bases lay in between. The V gene's germline CDR1 is MDHEN and CDR2 SYDVKM. CDR3 length: 15 residues. CDR3 protein: CASSSPRDNNQPQHF. The CDR3 DNA reads as TGTGCCAGCAGTTCTCCTCGGGACAACAATCAGCCCCAGCATTTT.

The rearrangement joins TRBV27 to TRBJ1-1; the D is unclear. Trimming pared 0 bases from V and 1 base from J, leaving 6 bases between. CDR3 length equals 14 residues. Germline assignment: CDR1 MNHEY and CDR2 SMNVEV (reference sequence). The CDR3 DNA sequence: TGTGCCAGCAGTTTATCAGTCGCGAACACTGAAGCTTTCTTT. Translation gives CASSLSVANTEAFF.

This chain uses TRBV19 with TRBJ1-6; 9 bases match TRBD1. The CDR3 covers 14 residues. Per the germline V gene, CDR1 is LNHDA and CDR2 is SQIVND (reference sequence). V shed 5 bases, J shed 13 bases, and the junction held 9 bases outside the gene matches. The CDR3 loop reads CASSPRDRDVPLHF. The CDR3 DNA follows: TGTGCCAGTAGTCCAAGGGACAGGGATGTGCCCCTCCACTTT.

This chain joins TRBV7-9 and TRBJ1-5; 8 bases match TRBD1. The junction had 3 bases not matched to a gene; V was cut back by 4 bases and J by 4 bases. The CDR3 is 14 amino acids. Germline assignment: CDR1 SEHNR and CDR2 FQNEAQ (reference sequence). The CDR3 here is CASSSGTGNQPQHF. The CDR3, as DNA: TGTGCCAGCAGCTCAGGGACAGGTAATCAGCCCCAGCATTTT.